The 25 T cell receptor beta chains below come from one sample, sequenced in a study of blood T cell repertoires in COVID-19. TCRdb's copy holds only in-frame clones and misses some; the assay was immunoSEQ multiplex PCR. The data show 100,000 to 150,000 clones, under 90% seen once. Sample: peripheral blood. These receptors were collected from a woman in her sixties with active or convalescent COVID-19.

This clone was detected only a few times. The CDR3 DNA follows: TGTGCCAGTAGTATGGGGGGACAGGGCACGGCCGGGGAGCTGTTTTTT. Translation gives CASSMGGQGTAGELFF. This chain uses TRBV19 with TRBJ2-2, with TRBD1 identical over 9 bases. The CDR3 runs to 16 residues. The V and J ends lost 3 bases and 6 bases, in that order; junction bases with no gene match: 8. Germline values: CDR1 LNHDA, CDR2 SQIVND (reference sequence).

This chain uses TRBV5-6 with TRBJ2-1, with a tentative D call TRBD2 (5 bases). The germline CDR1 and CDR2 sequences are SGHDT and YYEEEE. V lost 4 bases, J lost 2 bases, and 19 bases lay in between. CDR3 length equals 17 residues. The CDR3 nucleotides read TGTGCCAGCAGCCGACGAACTAGTTCTCTGGCCTACAATGAGCAGTTCTTC. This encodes CASSRRTSSLAYNEQFF.

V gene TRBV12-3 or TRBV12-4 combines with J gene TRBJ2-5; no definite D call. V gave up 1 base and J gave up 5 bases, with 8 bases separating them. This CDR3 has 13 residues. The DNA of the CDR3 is TGTGCCAGCAGTTTAGAGCCGGAGGAGACCCAGTACTTC. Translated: CASSLEPEETQYF.

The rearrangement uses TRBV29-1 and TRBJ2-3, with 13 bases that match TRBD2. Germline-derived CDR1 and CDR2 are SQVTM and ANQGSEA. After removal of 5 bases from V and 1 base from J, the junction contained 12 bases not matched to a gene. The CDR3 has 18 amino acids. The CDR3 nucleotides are TGCAGCGTTTTAGGGGGACTAGCGGGATCCTGGGGCACAGATACGCAGTATTTT. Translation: CSVLGGLAGSWGTDTQYF.

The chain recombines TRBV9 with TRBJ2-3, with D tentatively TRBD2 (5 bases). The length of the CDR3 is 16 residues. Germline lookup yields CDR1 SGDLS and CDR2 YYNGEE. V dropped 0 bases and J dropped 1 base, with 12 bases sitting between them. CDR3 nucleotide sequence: TGTGCCAGCAGCGTAGATCCTCTCGGGGGCACAGATACGCAGTATTTT. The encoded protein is CASSVDPLGGTDTQYF.

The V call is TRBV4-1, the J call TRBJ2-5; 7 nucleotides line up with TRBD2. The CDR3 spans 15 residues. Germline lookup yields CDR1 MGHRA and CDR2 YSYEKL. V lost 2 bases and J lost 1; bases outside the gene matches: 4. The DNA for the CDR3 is TGCGCCAGCAGCCAACTAGCGGAAACCCAAGAGACCCAGTACTTC. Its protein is CASSQLAETQETQYF.

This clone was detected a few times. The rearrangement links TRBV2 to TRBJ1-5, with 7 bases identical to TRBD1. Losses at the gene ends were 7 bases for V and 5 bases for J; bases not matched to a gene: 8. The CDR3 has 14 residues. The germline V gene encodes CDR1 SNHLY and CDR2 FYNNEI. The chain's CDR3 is CASNLLGTDQPQHF. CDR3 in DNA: TGTGCCAGCAATTTACTTGGGACAGATCAGCCCCAGCATTTT.

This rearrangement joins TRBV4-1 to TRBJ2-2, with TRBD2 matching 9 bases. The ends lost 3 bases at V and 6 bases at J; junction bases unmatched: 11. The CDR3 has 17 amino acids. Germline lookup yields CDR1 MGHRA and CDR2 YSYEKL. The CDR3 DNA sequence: TGCGCCAGCAGCCAGAAGCTGGCGGGAGGGATAGCCGGGGAGCTGTTTTTT. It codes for CASSQKLAGGIAGELFF.

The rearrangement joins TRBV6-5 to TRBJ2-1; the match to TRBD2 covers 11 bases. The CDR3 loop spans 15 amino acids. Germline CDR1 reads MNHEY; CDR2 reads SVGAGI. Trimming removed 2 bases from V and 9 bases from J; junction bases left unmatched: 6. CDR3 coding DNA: TGTGCCAGCAGTTACCTGACTAGCGGGAACGGTGAGCAGTTCTTC. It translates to CASSYLTSGNGEQFF.

The CDR3 loop is CASSLAIRGGYTF. The CDR3 nucleotides read TGTGCCAGCAGTTTAGCTATCCGAGGGGGCTACACCTTC. This sequence joins TRBV27 and TRBJ1-2; D ambiguous. The germline V gene encodes CDR1 MNHEY and CDR2 SMNVEV (reference sequence). This CDR3 spans 13 amino acids. V gave up 2 bases and J gave up 8 bases, with 12 bases separating them.

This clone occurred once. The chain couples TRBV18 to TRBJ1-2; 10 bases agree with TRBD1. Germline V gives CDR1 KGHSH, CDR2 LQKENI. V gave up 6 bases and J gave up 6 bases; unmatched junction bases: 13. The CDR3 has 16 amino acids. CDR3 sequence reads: CASSAGTGDRLNGYTF. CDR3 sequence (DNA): TGTGCCAGCTCGGCCGGGACAGGGGATCGGCTGAATGGCTACACCTTC.

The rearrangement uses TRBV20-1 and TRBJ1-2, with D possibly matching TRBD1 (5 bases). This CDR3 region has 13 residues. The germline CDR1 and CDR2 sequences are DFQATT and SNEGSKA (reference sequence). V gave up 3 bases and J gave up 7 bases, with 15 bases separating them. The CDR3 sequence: CSASGGGLGGYTF. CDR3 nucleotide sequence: TGCAGTGCTAGTGGGGGGGGACTGGGTGGCTACACCTTC.

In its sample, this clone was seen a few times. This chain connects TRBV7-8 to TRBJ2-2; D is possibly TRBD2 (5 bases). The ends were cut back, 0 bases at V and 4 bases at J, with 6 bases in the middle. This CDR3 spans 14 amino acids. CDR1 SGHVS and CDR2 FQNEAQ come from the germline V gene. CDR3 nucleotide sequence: TGTGCCAGCAGCTTAGCGGGAGCCACCGGGGAGCTGTTTTTT. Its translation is CASSLAGATGELFF.

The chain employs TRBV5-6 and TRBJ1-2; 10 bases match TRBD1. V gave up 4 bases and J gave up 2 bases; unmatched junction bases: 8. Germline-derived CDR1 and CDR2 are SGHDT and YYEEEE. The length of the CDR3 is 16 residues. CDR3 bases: TGTGCCAGCAGCCCGTTACCGGGACAGGGGAACTATGGCTACACCTTC. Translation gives CASSPLPGQGNYGYTF.

The CDR3 spells CASSSSGTSGRVRGQYF. The CDR3 region has the DNA TGTGCCAGTAGTTCCTCAGGGACTAGCGGGAGGGTCCGGGGTCAGTACTTC. The chain employs TRBV19 and TRBJ2-5; 16 bases map to TRBD2. The CDR3 has 17 residues. From germline, CDR1 is LNHDA and CDR2 SQIVND (reference sequence). Losses at the gene ends were 5 bases for V and 11 bases for J; bases not matched to a gene: 14.

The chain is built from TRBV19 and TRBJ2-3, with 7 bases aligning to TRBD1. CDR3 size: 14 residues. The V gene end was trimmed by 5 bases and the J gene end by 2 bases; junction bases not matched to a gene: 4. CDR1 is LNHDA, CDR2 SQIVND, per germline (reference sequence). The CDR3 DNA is TGTGCCAGTAGTGAGGACAGGTACACAGATACGCAGTATTTT. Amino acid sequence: CASSEDRYTDTQYF.

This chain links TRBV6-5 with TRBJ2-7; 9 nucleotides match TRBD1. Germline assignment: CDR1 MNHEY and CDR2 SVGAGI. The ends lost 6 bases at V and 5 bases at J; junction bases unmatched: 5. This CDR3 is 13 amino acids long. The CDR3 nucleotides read TGTGCCAGCAGGGGGACAGGGCCCAACGAGCAGTACTTC. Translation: CASRGTGPNEQYF.

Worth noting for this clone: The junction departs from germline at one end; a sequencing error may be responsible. As DNA, the CDR3 is TGCGCCAGCGCTACGGGGAGATCAGATGGGTCCAACGTCCTGACTTTC. Translating gives CASATGRSDGSNVLTF. V and J are TRBV5-1 and TRBJ2-6, with D possibly being TRBD2 (5 bases). CDR3 length equals 16 residues. Germline V gene data show CDR1 as SGHRS and CDR2 as YFSETQ.

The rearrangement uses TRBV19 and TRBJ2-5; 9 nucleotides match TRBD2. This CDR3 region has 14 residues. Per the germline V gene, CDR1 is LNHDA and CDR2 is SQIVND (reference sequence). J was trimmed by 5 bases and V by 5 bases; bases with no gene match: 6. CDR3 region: CASSAGTSFETQYF. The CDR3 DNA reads TGTGCCAGTAGTGCCGGGACTAGCTTTGAGACCCAGTACTTC.

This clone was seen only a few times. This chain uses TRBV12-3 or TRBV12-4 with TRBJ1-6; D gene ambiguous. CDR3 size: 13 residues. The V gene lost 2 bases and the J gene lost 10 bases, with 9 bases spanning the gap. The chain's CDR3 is CASSLLWSSPLHF. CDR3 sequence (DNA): TGTGCCAGCAGTTTACTATGGAGCTCACCCCTCCACTTT.

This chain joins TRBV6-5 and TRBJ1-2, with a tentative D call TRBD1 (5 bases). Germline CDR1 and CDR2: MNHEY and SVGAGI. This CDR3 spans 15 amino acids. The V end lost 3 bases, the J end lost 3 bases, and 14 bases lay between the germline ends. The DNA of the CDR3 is TGTGCCAGCAGTTATGCCCAGGGCGTCCACTATGGCTACACCTTC. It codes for CASSYAQGVHYGYTF.

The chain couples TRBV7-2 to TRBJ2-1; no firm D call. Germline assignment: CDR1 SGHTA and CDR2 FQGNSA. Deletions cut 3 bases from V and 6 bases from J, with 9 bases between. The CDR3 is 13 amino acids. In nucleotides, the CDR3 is TGTGCCAGCAGCTTGCTTCAGGTCAATGAGCAGTTCTTC. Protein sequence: CASSLLQVNEQFF. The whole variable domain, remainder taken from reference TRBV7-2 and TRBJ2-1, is GAGVSQSPSNKVTEKGKDVELRCDPISGHTALYWYRQSLGQGLEFLIYFQGNSAPDKSGLPSDRFSAERTGGSVSTLTIQRTQQEDSAVYLCASSLLQVNEQFFGPGTRLTVL.

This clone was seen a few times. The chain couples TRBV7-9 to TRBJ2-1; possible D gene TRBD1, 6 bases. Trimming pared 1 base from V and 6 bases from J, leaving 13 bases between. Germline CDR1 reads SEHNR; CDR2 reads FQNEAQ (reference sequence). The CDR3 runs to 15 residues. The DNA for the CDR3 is TGTGCCAGCAGCTTAGTAACAGGGAATGTCAATGAGCAGTTCTTC. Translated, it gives CASSLVTGNVNEQFF.

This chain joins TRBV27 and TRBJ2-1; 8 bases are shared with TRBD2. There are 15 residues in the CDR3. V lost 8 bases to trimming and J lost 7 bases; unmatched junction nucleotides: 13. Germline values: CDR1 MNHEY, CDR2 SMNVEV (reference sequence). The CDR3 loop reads CASGFLSGSGNEQFF. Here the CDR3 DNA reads TGTGCCAGCGGCTTTCTCAGCGGGAGTGGGAATGAGCAGTTCTTC.

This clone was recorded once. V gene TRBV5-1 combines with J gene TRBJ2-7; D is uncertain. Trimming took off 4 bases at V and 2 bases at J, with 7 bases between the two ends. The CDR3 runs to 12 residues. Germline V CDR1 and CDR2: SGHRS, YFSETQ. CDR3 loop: CASSGQAYEQYF. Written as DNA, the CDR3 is TGCGCCAGCAGCGGGCAAGCCTACGAGCAGTACTTC.